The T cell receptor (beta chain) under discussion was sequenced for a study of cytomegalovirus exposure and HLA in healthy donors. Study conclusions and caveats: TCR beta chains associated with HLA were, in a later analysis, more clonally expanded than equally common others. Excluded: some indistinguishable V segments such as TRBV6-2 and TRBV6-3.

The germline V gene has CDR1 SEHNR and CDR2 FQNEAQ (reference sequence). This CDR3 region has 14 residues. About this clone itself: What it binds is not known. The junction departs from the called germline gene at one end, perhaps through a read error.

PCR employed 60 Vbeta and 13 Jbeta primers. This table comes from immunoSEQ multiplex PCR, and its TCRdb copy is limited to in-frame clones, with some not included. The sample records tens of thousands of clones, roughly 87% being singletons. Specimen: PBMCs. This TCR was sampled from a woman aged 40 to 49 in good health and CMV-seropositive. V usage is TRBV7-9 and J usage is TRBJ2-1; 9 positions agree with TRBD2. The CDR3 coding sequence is TGTGCCAGCAGCTCTAGCGGGACCTACAGTGAGCAGTTCTTC. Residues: CASSSSGTYSEQFF.